The clone carrying this T cell receptor beta chain was found many times. No antigen is known for it. The V and J ends lost 2 bases and 2 bases, in that order; junction bases with no gene match: 6. The germline gives CDR1 MDHEN, CDR2 SYDVKM. The CDR3 consists of 18 residues. TCRdb used MiXCR to reprocess the RACE reads, holding one entry per CDR3 protein. The data show 80,000 to 100,000 distinct CDR3 sequences, roughly 10% seen once. Indicated time point: patch test 3, about 24 weeks after DPC sensitization. Treatment noted: therapeutic diphenylcyclopropenone sensitization with weekly scalp DPC. This sample is drawn from a study of human T cells and chemical hapten exposure. Study-level background: Weekly scalp doses of diphenylcyclopropenone were given to patients during the approximately 23-week study.

Overall study findings and caveats: Relative to control repertoires, expanded TCRs gave rise to significantly more large CDR3 similarity clusters.

V usage is TRBV28 and J usage is TRBJ2-6, with 10 bases fitting TRBD1. The receptor was derived from a woman aged 45-59 years with alopecia areata. Some clones in this sample may be carry-over from other donors' samples. Sequencing was performed on whole blood, taken in connection with sensitization to the hapten diphenylcyclopropenone (DPC). DNA for the CDR3: TGTGCCAGCAGTTTAGGGGACAGGGGCCCCCCTGGGGCCAACGTCCTGACTTTC. Its translation is CASSLGDRGPPGANVLTF. Using reference TRBV28 and TRBJ2-6 for the parts outside the CDR3, the full variable domain is DVKVTQSSRYLVKRTGEKVFLECVQDMDHENMFWYRQDPGLGLRLIYFSYDVKMKEKGDIPEGYSVSREKKERFSLILESASTNQTSMYLCASSLGDRGPPGANVLTFGAGSRLTVL.